This paragraph reports one TCR beta chain. This sample is part of a study of monozygotic twins with inflammatory bowel disease. Germline V CDR1 and CDR2: MNHEY, SVGEGT. The length of the CDR3 is 14 residues. TCRdb reprocessed the 5' RACE reads; each CDR3 protein has one entry and no DNA is given. This sample's clone table lists 85,000 to 110,000 distinct CDR3 sequences. The material sequenced was blood. The source is a human donor with ulcerative colitis or Crohn's disease, or a healthy co-twin of an affected twin (not recorded which). This chain connects TRBV6-2 or TRBV6-3 to TRBJ1-2. The CDR3 protein is CASSYLDGSRGYTF.